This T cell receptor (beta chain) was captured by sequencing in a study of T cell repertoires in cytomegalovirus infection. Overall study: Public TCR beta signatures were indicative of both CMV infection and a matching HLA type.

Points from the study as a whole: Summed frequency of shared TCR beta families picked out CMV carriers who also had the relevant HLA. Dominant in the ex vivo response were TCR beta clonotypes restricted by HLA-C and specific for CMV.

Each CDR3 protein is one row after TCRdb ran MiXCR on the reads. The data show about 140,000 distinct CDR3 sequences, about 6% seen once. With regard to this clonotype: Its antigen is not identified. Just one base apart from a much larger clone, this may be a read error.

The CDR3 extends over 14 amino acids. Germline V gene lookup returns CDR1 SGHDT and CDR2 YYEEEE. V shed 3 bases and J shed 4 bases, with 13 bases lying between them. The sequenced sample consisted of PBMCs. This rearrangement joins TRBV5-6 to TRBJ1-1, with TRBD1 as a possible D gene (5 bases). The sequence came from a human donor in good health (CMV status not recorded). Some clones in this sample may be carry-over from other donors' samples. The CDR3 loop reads CASSSGPRVTEAFF. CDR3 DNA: TGTGCCAGCAGCTCGGGGCCCAGAGTCACTGAAGCTTTCTTT.